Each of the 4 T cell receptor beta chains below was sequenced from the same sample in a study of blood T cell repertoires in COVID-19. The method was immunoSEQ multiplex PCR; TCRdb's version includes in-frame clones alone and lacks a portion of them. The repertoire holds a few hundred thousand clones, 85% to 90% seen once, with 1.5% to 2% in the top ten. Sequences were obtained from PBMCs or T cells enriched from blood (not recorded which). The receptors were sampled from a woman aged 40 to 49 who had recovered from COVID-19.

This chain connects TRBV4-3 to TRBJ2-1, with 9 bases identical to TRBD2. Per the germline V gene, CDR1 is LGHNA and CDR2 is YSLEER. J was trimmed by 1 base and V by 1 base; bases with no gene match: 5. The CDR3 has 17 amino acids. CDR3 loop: CASSQAPAGGSYNEQFF. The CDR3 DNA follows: TGCGCCAGCAGCCAAGCCCCAGCGGGAGGATCCTACAATGAGCAGTTCTTC.

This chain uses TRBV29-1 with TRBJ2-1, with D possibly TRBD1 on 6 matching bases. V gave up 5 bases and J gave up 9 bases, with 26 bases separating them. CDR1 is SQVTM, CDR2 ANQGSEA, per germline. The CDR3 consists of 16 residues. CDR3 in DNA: TGCAGCGTTTTTGACCTTGGACAGTCCCCAGAGGGTGAGCAGTTCTTC. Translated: CSVFDLGQSPEGEQFF.

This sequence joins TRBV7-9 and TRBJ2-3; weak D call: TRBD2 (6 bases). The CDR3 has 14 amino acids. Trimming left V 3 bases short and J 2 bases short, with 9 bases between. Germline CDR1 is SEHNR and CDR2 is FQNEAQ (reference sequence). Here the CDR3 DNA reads TGTGCCAGCAGCTTCGCGGGACCCACAGATACGCAGTATTTT. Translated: CASSFAGPTDTQYF.

The CDR3 here is CASSKTWTGSTGELFF. The CDR3 region has the DNA TGTGCCAGTAGTAAGACCTGGACAGGTAGTACCGGGGAGCTGTTTTTT. The V gene is TRBV19, the J gene TRBJ2-2; the match to TRBD1 covers 7 bases. CDR1 is LNHDA and CDR2 is SQIVND in the germline V gene (reference sequence). The CDR3 runs to 16 residues. Losses at the gene ends were 4 bases for V and 5 bases for J; bases not matched to a gene: 10.